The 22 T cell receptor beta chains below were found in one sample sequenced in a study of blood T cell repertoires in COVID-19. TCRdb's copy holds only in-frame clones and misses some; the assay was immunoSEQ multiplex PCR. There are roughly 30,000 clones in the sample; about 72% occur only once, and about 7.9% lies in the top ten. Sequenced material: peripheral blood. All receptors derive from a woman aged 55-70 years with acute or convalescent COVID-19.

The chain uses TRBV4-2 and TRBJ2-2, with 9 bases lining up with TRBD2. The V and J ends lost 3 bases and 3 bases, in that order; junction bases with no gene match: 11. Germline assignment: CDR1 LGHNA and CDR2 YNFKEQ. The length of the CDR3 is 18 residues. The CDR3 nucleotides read TGTGCCAGCAGCCAGGCCTTCGGACTAGCGAGCCACACCGGGGAGCTGTTTTTT. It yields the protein CASSQAFGLASHTGELFF.

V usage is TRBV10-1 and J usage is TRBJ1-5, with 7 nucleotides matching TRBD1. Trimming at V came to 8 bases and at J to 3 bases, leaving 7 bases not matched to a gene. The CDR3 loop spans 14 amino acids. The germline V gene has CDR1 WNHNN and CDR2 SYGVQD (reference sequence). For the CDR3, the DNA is TGCGCCAGCTGCCAGGACAGGCACAATCAGCCCCAGCATTTT. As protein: CASCQDRHNQPQHF.

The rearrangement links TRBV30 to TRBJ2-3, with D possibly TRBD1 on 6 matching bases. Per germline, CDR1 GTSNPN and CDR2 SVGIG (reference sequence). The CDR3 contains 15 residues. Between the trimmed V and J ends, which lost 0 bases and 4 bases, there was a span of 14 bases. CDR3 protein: CAWSVRGRGSDTQYF. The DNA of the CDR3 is TGTGCCTGGAGTGTACGGGGCAGGGGATCAGATACGCAGTATTTT.

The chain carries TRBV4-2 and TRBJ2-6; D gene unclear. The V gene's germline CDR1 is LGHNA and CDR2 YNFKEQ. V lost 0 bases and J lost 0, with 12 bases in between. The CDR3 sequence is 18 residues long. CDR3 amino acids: CASSQDSAPNSGANVLTF. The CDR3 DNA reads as TGTGCCAGCAGCCAAGATAGTGCCCCCAACTCTGGGGCCAACGTCCTGACTTTC.

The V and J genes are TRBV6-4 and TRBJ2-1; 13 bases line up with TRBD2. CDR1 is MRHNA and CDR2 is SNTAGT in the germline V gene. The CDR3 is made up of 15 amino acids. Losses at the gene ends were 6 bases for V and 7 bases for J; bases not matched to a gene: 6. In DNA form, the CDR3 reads TGTGCCAGCAGCAGACCGGGACTAGCGGGAAATGAGCAGTTCTTC. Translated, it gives CASSRPGLAGNEQFF.

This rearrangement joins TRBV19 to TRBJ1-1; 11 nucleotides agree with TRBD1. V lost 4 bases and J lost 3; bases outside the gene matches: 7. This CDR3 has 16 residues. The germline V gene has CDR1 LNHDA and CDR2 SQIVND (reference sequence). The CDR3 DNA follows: TGTGCCAGTAGTACCTTCGGGACAGGGGGGGACACTGAAGCTTTCTTT. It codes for CASSTFGTGGDTEAFF.

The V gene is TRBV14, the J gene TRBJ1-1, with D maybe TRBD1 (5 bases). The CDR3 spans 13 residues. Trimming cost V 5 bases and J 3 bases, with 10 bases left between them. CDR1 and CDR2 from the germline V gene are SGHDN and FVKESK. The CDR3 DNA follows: TGTGCCAGCAGCTCCGACAGACACACTGAAGCTTTCTTT. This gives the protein CASSSDRHTEAFF.

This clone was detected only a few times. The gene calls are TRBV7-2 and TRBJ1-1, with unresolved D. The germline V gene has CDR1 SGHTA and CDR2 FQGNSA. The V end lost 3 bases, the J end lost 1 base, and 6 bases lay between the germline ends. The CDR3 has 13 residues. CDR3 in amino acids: CASSFRENTEAFF. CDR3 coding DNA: TGTGCCAGCAGCTTTCGGGAGAACACTGAAGCTTTCTTT.

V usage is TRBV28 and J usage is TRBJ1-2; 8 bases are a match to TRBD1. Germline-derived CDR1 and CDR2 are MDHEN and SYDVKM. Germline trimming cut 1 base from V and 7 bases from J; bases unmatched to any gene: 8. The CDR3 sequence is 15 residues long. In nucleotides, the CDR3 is TGTGCCAGCAGTTTATCCCCTGGACAGGGTGGTGGCTACACCTTC. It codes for CASSLSPGQGGGYTF.

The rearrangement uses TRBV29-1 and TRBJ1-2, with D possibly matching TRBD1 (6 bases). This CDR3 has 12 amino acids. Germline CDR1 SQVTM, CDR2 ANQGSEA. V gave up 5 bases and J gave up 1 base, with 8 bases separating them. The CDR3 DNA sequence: TGCAGCGTTACACAGGGTAACTATGGCTACACCTTC. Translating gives CSVTQGNYGYTF.

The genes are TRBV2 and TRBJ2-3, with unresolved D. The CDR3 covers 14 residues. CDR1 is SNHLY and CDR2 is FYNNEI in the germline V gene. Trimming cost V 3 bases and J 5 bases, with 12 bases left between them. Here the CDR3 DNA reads TGTGCCAGCAGTGATTTTTTAGCCGGAGATACGCAGTATTTT. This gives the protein CASSDFLAGDTQYF.

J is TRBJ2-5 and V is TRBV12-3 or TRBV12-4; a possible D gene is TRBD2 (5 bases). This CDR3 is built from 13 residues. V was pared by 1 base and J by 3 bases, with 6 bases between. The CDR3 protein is CASSLGGKETQYF. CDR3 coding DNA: TGTGCCAGCAGTTTAGGAGGGAAAGAGACCCAGTACTTC.

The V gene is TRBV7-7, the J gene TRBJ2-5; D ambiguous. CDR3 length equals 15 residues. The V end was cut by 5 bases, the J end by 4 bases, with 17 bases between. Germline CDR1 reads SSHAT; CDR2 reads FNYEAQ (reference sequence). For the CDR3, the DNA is TGTGCCAGCAGCATTCCCTCAGTATTTCCAGAGACCCAGTACTTC. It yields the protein CASSIPSVFPETQYF.

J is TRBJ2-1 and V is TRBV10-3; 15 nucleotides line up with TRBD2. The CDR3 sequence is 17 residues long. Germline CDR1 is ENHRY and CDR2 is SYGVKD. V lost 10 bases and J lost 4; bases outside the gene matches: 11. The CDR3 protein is CATQGTSGGSRYNEQFF. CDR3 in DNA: TGTGCCACCCAAGGGACTAGCGGGGGGTCTCGTTACAATGAGCAGTTCTTC.

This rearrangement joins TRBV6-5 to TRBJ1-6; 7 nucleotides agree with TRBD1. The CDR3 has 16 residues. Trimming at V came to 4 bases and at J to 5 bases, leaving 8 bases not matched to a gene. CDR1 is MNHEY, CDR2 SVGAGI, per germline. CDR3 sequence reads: CASSSEGALNNSPLHF. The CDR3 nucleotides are TGTGCCAGCAGTTCCGAGGGGGCGCTTAATAATTCACCCCTCCACTTT.

In DNA, the CDR3 is TGTGCCTGGAGGAATACAGGGAAAACATATAATTCACCCCTCCACTTT. It encodes CAWRNTGKTYNSPLHF. The J gene is TRBJ1-6, the V gene TRBV30; a possible D gene is TRBD1 (6 bases). Germline values: CDR1 GTSNPN, CDR2 SVGIG (reference sequence). The V end lost 3 bases, the J end lost 4 bases, and 16 bases lay between the germline ends. The CDR3 contains 16 residues.

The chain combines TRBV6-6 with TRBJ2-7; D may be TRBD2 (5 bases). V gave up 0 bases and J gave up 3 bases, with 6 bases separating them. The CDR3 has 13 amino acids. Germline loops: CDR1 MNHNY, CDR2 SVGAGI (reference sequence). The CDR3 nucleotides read TGTGCCAGCAGTTACTCGAGGGACTACGAGCAGTACTTC. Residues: CASSYSRDYEQYF.

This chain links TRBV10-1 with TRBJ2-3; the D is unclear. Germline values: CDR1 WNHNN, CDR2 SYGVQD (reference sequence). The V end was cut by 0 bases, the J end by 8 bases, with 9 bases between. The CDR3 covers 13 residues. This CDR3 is CASSESTVGTQYF. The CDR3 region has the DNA TGCGCCAGCAGTGAGTCGACTGTTGGTACGCAGTATTTT.

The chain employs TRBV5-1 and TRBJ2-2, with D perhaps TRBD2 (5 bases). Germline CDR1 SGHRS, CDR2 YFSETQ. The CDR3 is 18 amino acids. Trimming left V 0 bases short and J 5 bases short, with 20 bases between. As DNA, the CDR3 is TGCGCCAGCAGCTTGGGGCCTCTTGGGAGCCGGGGAACCGGGGAGCTGTTTTTT. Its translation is CASSLGPLGSRGTGELFF.

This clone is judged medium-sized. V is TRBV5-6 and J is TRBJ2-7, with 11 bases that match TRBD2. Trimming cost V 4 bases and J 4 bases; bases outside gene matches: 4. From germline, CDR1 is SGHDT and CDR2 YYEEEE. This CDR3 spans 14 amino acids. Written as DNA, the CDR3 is TGTGCCAGCAGCGTTAGCGGGGGGGCGTACGAGCAGTACTTC. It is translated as CASSVSGGAYEQYF.

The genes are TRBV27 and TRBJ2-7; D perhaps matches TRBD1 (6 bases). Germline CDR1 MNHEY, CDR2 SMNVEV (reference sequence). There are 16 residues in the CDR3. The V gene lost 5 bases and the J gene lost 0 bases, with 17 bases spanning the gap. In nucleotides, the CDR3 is TGTGCCAGCAGTCCCATGACAGGATTGCTCTCCTACGAGCAGTACTTC. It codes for CASSPMTGLLSYEQYF.

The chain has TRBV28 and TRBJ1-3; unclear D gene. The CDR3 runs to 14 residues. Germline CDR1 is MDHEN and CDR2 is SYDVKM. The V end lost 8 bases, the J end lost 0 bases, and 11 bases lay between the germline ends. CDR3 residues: CASCGEFSGNTIYF. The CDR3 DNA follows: TGTGCCAGCTGTGGAGAATTCTCTGGAAACACCATATATTTT. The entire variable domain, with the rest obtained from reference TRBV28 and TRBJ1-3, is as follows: DVKVTQSSRYLVKRTGEKVFLECVQDMDHENMFWYRQDPGLGLRLIYFSYDVKMKEKGDIPEGYSVSREKKERFSLILESASTNQTSMYLCASCGEFSGNTIYFGEGSWLTVV.